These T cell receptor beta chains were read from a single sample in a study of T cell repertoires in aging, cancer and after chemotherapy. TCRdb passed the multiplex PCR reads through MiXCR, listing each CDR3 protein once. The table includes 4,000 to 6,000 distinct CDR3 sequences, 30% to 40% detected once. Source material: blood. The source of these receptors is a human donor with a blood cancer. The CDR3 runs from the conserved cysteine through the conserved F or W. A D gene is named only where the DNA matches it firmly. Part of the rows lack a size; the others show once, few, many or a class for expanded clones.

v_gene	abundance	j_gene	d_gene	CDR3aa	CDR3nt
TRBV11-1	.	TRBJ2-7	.	CASSLGKRGPPLTYEQYF	TGTGCCAGCAGCTTAGGCAAGAGGGGACCCCCTCTAACCTACGAGCAGTACTTC
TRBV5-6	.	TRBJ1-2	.	CASRRTTHRVGYTF	TGTGCCAGCAGAAGGACGACTCACCGCGTGGGCTACACCTTC
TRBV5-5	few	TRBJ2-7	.	CASSFRYGTYEQYF	TGTGCCAGCAGCTTTCGGTACGGCACCTACGAGCAGTACTTC
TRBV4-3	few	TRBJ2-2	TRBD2	CASSQDASGGANTGELFF	TGCGCCAGCAGCCAAGATGCCAGCGGGGGGGCGAACACCGGGGAGCTGTTTTTT
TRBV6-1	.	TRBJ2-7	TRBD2	CASSEASGYSTYEQYF	TGTGCCAGCAGTGAAGCTAGCGGGTATAGCACCTACGAGCAGTACTTC
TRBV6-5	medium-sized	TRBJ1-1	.	CASSHSGTEAFF	TGTGCCAGCAGTCACTCAGGGACTGAAGCTTTCTTT
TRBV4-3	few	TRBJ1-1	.	CASSLGIAGQAFF	TGCGCCAGCAGCCTAGGGATTGCCGGTCAAGCTTTCTTT
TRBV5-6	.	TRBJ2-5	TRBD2	CASSTLGSGVQETQYF	TGTGCCAGCAGCACTTTGGGTAGCGGGGTCCAAGAGACCCAGTACTTC
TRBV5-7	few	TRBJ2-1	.	CASSLSPGGHNEQFF	TGTGCCAGCAGCTTGAGTCCAGGGGGGCACAATGAGCAGTTCTTC
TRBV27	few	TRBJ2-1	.	CASSLGRGANNEQFF	TGTGCCAGCAGTTTAGGACGGGGGGCAAACAATGAGCAGTTCTTC
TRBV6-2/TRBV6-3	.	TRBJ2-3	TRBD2	CASTTSVAGGPTDTQYF	TGTGCCAGCACAACATCGGTAGCGGGGGGACCCACAGATACGCAGTATTTT
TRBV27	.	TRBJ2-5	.	CASSLTGEGDQETQYF	TGTGCCAGCAGTTTAACGGGGGAGGGGGACCAAGAGACCCAGTACTTC
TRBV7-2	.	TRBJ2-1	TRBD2	CASSRGTSGYNEQFF	TGTGCCAGCAGCCGCGGGACTAGCGGTTACAATGAGCAGTTCTTC
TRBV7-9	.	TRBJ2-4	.	CASSPGSLNIQYF	TGTGCCAGCAGCCCTGGGTCTCTAAACATTCAGTACTTC
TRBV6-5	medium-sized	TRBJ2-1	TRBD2	CASSSRLRGGDEQFF	TGTGCCAGCAGTTCCAGGTTGCGGGGGGGAGATGAGCAGTTCTTC
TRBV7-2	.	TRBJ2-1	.	CASSRTGLNYNEQFF	TGTGCCAGCAGTCGAACAGGGTTGAACTACAATGAGCAGTTCTTC
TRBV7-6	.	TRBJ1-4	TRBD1	CASSQGTDFERLFF	TGCGCCAGCAGCCAGGGGACAGATTTTGAAAGACTGTTTTTT
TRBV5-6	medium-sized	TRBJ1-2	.	CASSLRGNYGYTF	TGTGCCAGCAGCTTGCGAGGCAACTATGGCTACACCTTC
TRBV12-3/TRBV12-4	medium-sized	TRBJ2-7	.	CASSLGREGTTSYEQYF	TGTGCCAGCAGTTTGGGCCGTGAGGGGACCACCTCCTACGAGCAGTACTTC
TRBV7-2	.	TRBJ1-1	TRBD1	CASSLARGHTEAFF	TGTGCCAGCAGCTTAGCCAGGGGGCACACTGAAGCTTTCTTT
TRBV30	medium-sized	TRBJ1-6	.	CAWSYNGGADSPLHF	TGTGCCTGGAGTTATAATGGGGGCGCAGATTCACCCCTCCACTTT
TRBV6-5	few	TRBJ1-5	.	CASGRAGSQPQHF	TGTGCCAGCGGGCGGGCAGGGTCTCAGCCCCAGCATTTT
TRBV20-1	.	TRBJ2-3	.	CSAREYLSDTQYF	TGCAGTGCTAGAGAATACCTCTCCGATACGCAGTATTTT
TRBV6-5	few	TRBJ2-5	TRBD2	CASSEGGTSGGVYETQYF	TGTGCCAGCAGTGAAGGAGGGACTAGCGGGGGGGTTTACGAGACCCAGTACTTC
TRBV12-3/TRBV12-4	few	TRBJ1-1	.	CASSRDNLNTEAFF	TGTGCCAGCAGCAGGGACAACTTGAACACTGAAGCTTTCTTT
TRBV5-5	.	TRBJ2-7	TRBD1	CASSSGQVWDYEQYF	TGTGCCAGCAGCTCCGGACAGGTATGGGACTACGAGCAGTACTTC
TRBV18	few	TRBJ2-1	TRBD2	CASSPYGGGSYNEQFF	TGTGCCAGCTCACCCTACGGGGGGGGCTCCTACAATGAGCAGTTCTTC
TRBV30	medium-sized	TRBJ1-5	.	CAWSWRDQPQHF	TGTGCCTGGAGTTGGAGGGATCAGCCCCAGCATTTT
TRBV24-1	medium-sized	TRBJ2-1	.	CATSDTGDREQFF	TGTGCCACCAGTGATACAGGTGATCGTGAGCAGTTCTTC
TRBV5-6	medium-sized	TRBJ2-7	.	CASSSGLSIYEQYF	TGTGCCAGCAGCTCGGGACTCTCCATATACGAGCAGTACTTC
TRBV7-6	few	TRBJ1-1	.	CASSVLTVGTEAFF	TGTGCCAGCAGCGTACTAACAGTGGGCACTGAAGCTTTCTTT
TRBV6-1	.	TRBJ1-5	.	CSSSRTENQPQHF	TGTTCCAGCAGTAGGACGGAGAATCAGCCCCAGCATTTT
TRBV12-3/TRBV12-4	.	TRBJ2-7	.	CASSPVFSYEQYF	TGTGCCAGCAGCCCGGTCTTTAGCTACGAGCAGTACTTC
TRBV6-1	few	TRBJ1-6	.	CASSARESYNSPLHF	TGTGCCAGCAGTGCCCGGGAGTCCTATAATTCACCCCTCCACTTT
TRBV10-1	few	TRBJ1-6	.	CASSSNRNSPLHF	TGCGCCAGCAGTAGTAACAGGAATTCACCCCTCCACTTT
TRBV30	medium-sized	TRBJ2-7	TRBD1	CAWSSQGAYEQYF	TGTGCCTGGAGTTCACAGGGGGCGTACGAGCAGTACTTC
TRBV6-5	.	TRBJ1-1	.	CASRPTANTEAFF	TGTGCCAGCAGGCCTACAGCGAACACTGAAGCTTTCTTT
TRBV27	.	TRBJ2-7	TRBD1	CASTPGQGIHEQYF	TGTGCCAGCACTCCCGGACAGGGAATTCACGAGCAGTACTTC
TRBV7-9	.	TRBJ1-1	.	CASSLDSTAFF	TGTGCCAGCAGCTTAGACAGTACGGCTTTCTTT
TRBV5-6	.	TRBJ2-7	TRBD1	CASSQARGLRGDEQYF	TGCGCCAGCAGCCAAGCCAGGGGGCTCCGTGGGGACGAGCAGTACTTC
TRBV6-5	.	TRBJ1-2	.	CASSYSYSGVNYGYTF	TGTGCCAGCAGTTACTCTTACTCGGGAGTTAACTATGGCTACACCTTC
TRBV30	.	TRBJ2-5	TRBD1	CAWGTGEETQYF	TGTGCCTGGGGGACAGGGGAGGAGACCCAGTACTTC
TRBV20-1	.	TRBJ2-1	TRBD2	CSARTSGAHEQFF	TGCAGTGCTCGGACTAGCGGGGCCCATGAGCAGTTCTTC
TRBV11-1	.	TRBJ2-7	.	CASSLVSGFPSEQYF	TGTGCCAGCAGCTTAGTGTCAGGGTTCCCCAGCGAGCAGTACTTC
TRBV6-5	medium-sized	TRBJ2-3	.	CASSRSGSTDTQYF	TGTGCCAGCAGTCGATCAGGGAGCACAGATACGCAGTATTTT
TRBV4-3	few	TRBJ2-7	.	CASSQDGLPGNEQYF	TGCGCCAGCAGCCAAGATGGGCTACCAGGCAACGAGCAGTACTTC
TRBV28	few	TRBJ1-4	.	CASSRRGQGDNEKLFF	TGTGCCAGCAGCCGCAGAGGGCAGGGTGATAATGAAAAACTGTTTTTT
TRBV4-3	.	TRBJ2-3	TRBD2	CASSQGVSGGGDTQYF	TGCGCCAGCAGCCAAGGTGTTAGCGGGGGAGGGGATACGCAGTATTTT
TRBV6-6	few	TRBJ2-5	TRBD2	CASSYPRTSGQETQYF	TGTGCCAGCAGTTACCCTCGGACTAGCGGGCAAGAGACCCAGTACTTC
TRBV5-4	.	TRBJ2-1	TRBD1	CASSFAGQGANEQFF	TGTGCCAGCAGCTTCGCGGGACAGGGGGCGAATGAGCAGTTCTTC
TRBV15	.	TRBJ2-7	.	CDTSRRTGNNEQYF	TGTGACACCAGCAGGAGAACAGGTAACAACGAGCAGTACTTC
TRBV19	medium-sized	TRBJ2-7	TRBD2	CASSDRGLAGRPYEQYF	TGTGCCAGTAGCGATAGGGGGCTAGCGGGGCGACCCTACGAGCAGTACTTC
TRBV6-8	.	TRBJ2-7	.	CASTSLHRDYEQYF	TGTGCCAGCACCTCCCTTCACAGGGACTACGAGCAGTACTTC
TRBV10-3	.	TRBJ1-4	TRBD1	CAISRGQGNEKLFF	TGTGCCATCAGTAGGGGACAGGGGAATGAAAAACTGTTTTTT
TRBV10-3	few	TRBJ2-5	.	CAISAQGRETQYF	TGTGCCATCAGCGCACAGGGGAGGGAGACCCAGTACTTC